One sample yielded the 11 T cell receptor beta chains listed below, sequenced in a study of T cells in Graves' hyperthyroidism and ophthalmopathy (dated by TCRdb to about 2019). The library was produced with multiplex PCR. Reads for this sample came from an Illumina HiSeq 2000. The TCR beta CDR3 regions were amplified from the RNA transcripts. The first round of RT-PCR for the TCR CDR3 was performed with the HTBI primer set and the Qiagen OneStep RT-PCR kit. TCRdb reprocessing: public reads trimmed at Q25 with fastp, clones called with MiXCR, in-frame beta chains kept. For every CDR3 protein sequence, its rows merge into one entry that carries the most common genes and DNA. The sample has around 240,000 distinct CDR3 sequences on record, 15% to 20% of them singletons. 28% of the sample comes from the top ten. The sequencing input was blood. Source of these receptors: a woman aged 18-29 years with Graves' ophthalmopathy.

This clonotype was observed at least ten times. The rearrangement joins TRBV12-3 or TRBV12-4 to TRBJ2-3; TRBD2 matches at 7 bases. The J segment lost 5 bases and the V segment lost 9 bases, leaving 8 bases of the junction unmatched. The CDR3 contains 13 residues. CDR3 region: CASWGGYGDTQYF. In DNA, the CDR3 is TGTGCCAGTTGGGGAGGGTATGGAGATACGCAGTATTTT.

This clonotype was seen repeatedly, ten times or more. The J gene is TRBJ2-1, the V gene TRBV7-9, with 9 bases fitting TRBD2. V lost 5 bases, J lost 9 bases, and 11 bases stayed unmatched. The CDR3 contains 15 residues. Germline-derived CDR1 and CDR2 are SEHNR and FQNEAQ (reference sequence). This CDR3 is CASSRRREGGGEQFF. The CDR3 DNA reads as TGTGCCAGCAGCCGGAGGCGGGAGGGAGGGGGTGAGCAGTTCTTC.

This clonotype has ten or more counts. This chain joins TRBV28 and TRBJ1-2; 9 bases line up with TRBD1. Trimming removed 5 bases from V and 4 bases from J; junction bases left unmatched: 8. CDR1 and CDR2 (germline): MDHEN, SYDVKM. There are 15 residues in the CDR3. Written as DNA, the CDR3 is TGTGCCAGCAGTGTACAGGGGGCTTTAAGCTATGGCTACACCTTC. Translation gives CASSVQGALSYGYTF.

The rearrangement uses TRBV7-9 and TRBJ2-1; perhaps D is TRBD1 or TRBD2 (6 bases each). Germline CDR1 and CDR2: SEHNR and FQNEAQ (reference sequence). The CDR3 runs 16 residues. V dropped 0 bases and J dropped 2 bases, with 11 bases sitting between them. CDR3 amino acids: CASSLAGGSTYNEQFF. The CDR3 DNA sequence: TGTGCCAGCAGCTTAGCGGGGGGCTCAACCTACAATGAGCAGTTCTTC.

The V and J genes are TRBV6-1 and TRBJ2-7; D is uncertain. This CDR3 region has 13 residues. CDR1 and CDR2 from the germline V gene are MNHNS and SASEGT. Trimming cost V 1 base and J 2 bases, with 6 bases left between them. CDR3 loop: CASSEVVTYEQYF. CDR3 nucleotides: TGTGCCAGCAGTGAAGTGGTCACCTACGAGCAGTACTTC.

The genes are TRBV11-2 and TRBJ2-7; tentatively, D is TRBD2 (5 bases). Between the trimmed V and J ends, which lost 0 bases and 7 bases, there was a span of 13 bases. This CDR3 comprises 14 residues. Germline assignment: CDR1 SGHAT and CDR2 FQNNGV. CDR3 bases: TGTGCCAGCAGCTTAGACGGGATGCAAAGGGAGCAGTACTTC. Translating it yields CASSLDGMQREQYF.

In this sample, this clonotype turned up many times. The J gene is TRBJ2-7, the V gene TRBV7-8; 14 positions agree with TRBD2. CDR3 size: 15 residues. Trimming removed 6 bases from V and 6 bases from J; junction bases left unmatched: 7. The germline gives CDR1 SGHVS, CDR2 FQNEAQ. Written as DNA, the CDR3 is TGTGCCAGCAGTCGTATGGGACTAGCGGGAGTCGAGCAGTACTTC. Protein: CASSRMGLAGVEQYF.

This clonotype was seen repeatedly, ten times or more. The rearrangement links TRBV7-9 to TRBJ2-1; no clear D gene. This CDR3 has 14 residues. The germline V and J ends were trimmed by 5 bases and 2 bases, with 10 bases remaining between them. Germline values: CDR1 SEHNR, CDR2 FQNEAQ (reference sequence). CDR3 DNA: TGTGCCAGCAGCCTCCCAAACACCTACAATGAGCAGTTCTTC. Translation gives CASSLPNTYNEQFF.

This clonotype was recorded many times. The genes are TRBV6-1 and TRBJ1-1, with unresolved D. The germline gives CDR1 MNHNS, CDR2 SASEGT. The V end lost 7 bases, the J end lost 0 bases, and 9 bases lay between the germline ends. The CDR3 length is 13 residues. The CDR3, as DNA: TGTGCCAGCACGATGACGGTGAACACTGAAGCTTTCTTT. Protein: CASTMTVNTEAFF.

This clonotype was observed many times. V gene TRBV20-1 combines with J gene TRBJ2-4, with TRBD2 matching over 7 bases. The ends lost 4 bases at V and 3 bases at J; junction bases unmatched: 3. The V gene's germline CDR1 is DFQATT and CDR2 SNEGSKA (reference sequence). The length of the CDR3 is 13 residues. In DNA, the CDR3 is TGCAGTGCTAAACCTAGCGGCAAAAACATTCAGTACTTC. It codes for CSAKPSGKNIQYF.

For the CDR3, the DNA is TGCAGCGTCTGTTTGATCGGGACTAGCGGGAGGGGTATTGGGAATGAGCAGTTCTTC. It translates to CSVCLIGTSGRGIGNEQFF. The gene calls are TRBV29-1 and TRBJ2-1, with 16 positions matching TRBD2. After removal of 6 bases from V and 7 bases from J, the junction contained 18 bases not matched to a gene. Germline CDR1 reads SQVTM; CDR2 reads ANQGSEA. The CDR3 totals 19 residues.